This paragraph reports one T cell receptor beta chain. Its antigen remains unidentified. Described time point: sample taken at primary tumor resection. The authors sequenced whole RNA from tumor, nontumor lung or frozen PBMC without sorting. Using its own MiXCR run on the 5' RACE reads, TCRdb lists one record per CDR3 protein. The sample shows about 38,000 distinct CDR3 sequences, around 7.2% of them seen only once. The sample belongs to a study of spatial heterogeneity in lung cancer. Overall study context: The study observed each unique TCR and UMI combination more than ten times on average in raw reads.

Study-wide findings and caveats: Ubiquitous expanded tumor TCRs were observed in blood more at resection than follow-up.

The germline CDR1 and CDR2 sequences are DFQATT and SNEGSKA (reference sequence). The CDR3 is made up of 9 amino acids. Sequencing was performed on PBMCs, taken at surgery. The TCR originated in a male donor with early-stage non-small cell lung cancer. This chain connects TRBV20-1 to TRBJ2-4; D remains unclear. CDR3 sequence: CSPENIQYF. The CDR3 DNA reads as TGCAGCCCGGAAAACATTCAGTACTTC.